The 3 T cell receptor beta chains reported below all come from one sample, sequenced in a study of monozygotic twins with inflammatory bowel disease. With the 5' RACE reads reprocessed, TCRdb shows one record per CDR3 protein and no DNA. In all, the sample yields a few distinct CDR3 sequences. Sequenced input: blood. These receptors originate from a human donor with ulcerative colitis or Crohn's disease, or a healthy co-twin of an affected twin (not recorded which). This table probably holds off-target reads from a library built for another chain.

This clonotype is classed as hyperexpanded (1% or more) by frequency. The V gene is TRBV1, the J gene TRBJ1-1; absent DNA, TCRdb's TRBD1 call cannot be checked. TRBV1 is a known pseudogene. The CDR3 covers 17 residues. The CDR3 sequence: CTTAPGDYGGSQGNLIF.

This clonotype counts as hyperexpanded by frequency. The chain employs TRBV20-1 and TRBJ2-1; TCRdb reports TRBD2, a call that lacks DNA to check it against. This CDR3 spans 14 amino acids. Per the germline V gene, CDR1 is DFQATT and CDR2 is SNEGSKA (reference sequence). The CDR3 spells CSATAGGINNEQFF.

This clonotype is labeled hyperexpanded based on frequency. The chain couples TRBV3-1 to TRBJ1-6. Germline V lookup: CDR1 LGHDT, CDR2 YNNKEL (reference sequence). This CDR3 spans 17 amino acids. The CDR3 loop reads CASSQEWEETSGSRLTF.